This T cell receptor beta chain is drawn from a study of T-cell memory formation after mild COVID-19. Study in general: Most TCR clusters belonged to a single donor. General study findings and limits: Researchers found some responding clones in pre-infection memory, a sign that cross-reactive memory joined.

Each CDR3 protein is one row after TCRdb ran MiXCR on the 5' RACE reads. Of over 150,000 distinct CDR3 sequences in the sample, under 15% were seen once. CDR3 length: 14 residues. Germline V gene sequence: CDR1 SEHNR, CDR2 FQNEAQ (reference sequence). Trimming took off 1 base at V and 6 bases at J, with 12 bases between the two ends. As for this clonotype: No antigen is known for it.

This chain joins TRBV7-9 and TRBJ1-1; D is perhaps TRBD1 (6 bases). The sequenced material came from PBMCs or a T cell subset sorted from them (not recorded which). The receptor comes from a young man who had mild COVID-19 (a few samples of this study predate the infection). Cell type and time point are not known. The CDR3: CASSLDGGAAEAFF. The CDR3 DNA follows: TGTGCCAGCAGCTTAGACGGGGGGGCTGCTGAAGCTTTCTTT.